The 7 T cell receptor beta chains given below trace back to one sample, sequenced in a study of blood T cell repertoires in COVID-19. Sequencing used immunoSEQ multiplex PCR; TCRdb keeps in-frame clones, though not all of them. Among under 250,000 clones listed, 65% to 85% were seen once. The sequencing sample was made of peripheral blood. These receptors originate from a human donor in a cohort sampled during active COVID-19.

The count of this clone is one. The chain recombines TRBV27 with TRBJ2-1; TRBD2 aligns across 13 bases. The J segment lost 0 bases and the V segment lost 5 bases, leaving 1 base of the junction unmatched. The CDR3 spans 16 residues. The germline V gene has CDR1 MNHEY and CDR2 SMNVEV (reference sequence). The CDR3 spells CASSGLAGDSYNEQFF. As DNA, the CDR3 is TGTGCCAGCAGTGGACTAGCGGGGGACTCCTACAATGAGCAGTTCTTC.

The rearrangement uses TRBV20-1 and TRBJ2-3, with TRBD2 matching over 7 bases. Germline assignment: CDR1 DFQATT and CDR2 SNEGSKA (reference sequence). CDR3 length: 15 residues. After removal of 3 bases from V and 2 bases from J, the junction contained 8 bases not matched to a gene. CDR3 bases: TGCAGTGCTAGTGCCCCAGCGGGGAACACAGATACGCAGTATTTT. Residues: CSASAPAGNTDTQYF.

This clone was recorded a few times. The CDR3 DNA reads as TGTGCCAGCAGTGAAACAGGGGTAGGAACTGAAGCTTTCTTT. It translates to CASSETGVGTEAFF. The rearrangement links TRBV6-1 to TRBJ1-1, with TRBD1 matching over 7 bases. Germline-derived CDR1 and CDR2 are MNHNS and SASEGT. CDR3 length equals 14 residues. V lost 2 bases and J lost 5; bases outside the gene matches: 5.

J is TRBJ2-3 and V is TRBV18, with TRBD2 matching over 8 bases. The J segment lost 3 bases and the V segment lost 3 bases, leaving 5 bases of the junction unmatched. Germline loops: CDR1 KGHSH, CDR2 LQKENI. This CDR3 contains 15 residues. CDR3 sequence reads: CASSPPGGATDTQYF. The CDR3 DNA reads TGTGCCAGCTCACCCCCGGGGGGGGCGACAGATACGCAGTATTTT.

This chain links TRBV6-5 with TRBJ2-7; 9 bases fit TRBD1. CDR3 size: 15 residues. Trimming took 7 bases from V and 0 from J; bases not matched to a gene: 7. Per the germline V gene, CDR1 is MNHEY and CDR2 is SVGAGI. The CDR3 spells CASTRTGGLSYEQYF. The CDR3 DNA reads TGTGCCAGCACTAGAACAGGGGGCCTCTCCTACGAGCAGTACTTC.

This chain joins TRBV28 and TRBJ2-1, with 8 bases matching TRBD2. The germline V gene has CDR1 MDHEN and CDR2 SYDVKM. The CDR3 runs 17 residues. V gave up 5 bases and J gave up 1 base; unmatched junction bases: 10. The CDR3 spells CASSQTSVFGSYNEQFF. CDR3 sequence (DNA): TGTGCCAGCAGTCAGACTAGCGTCTTTGGATCCTACAATGAGCAGTTCTTC.

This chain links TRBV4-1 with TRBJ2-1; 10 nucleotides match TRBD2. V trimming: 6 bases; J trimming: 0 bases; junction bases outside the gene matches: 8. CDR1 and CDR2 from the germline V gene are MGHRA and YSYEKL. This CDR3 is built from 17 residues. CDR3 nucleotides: TGCGCCAGCAGTCCGGGACTAGCGAGGAGCTCCTACAATGAGCAGTTCTTC. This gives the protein CASSPGLARSSYNEQFF.